This is a list of T cell receptor beta chains from one sample in a study of blood T cell repertoires in COVID-19. Using immunoSEQ multiplex PCR, the repertoire was profiled, and TCRdb retains in-frame clones only, with some absent. The sample includes about 190,000 clones, roughly 89% of them seen just once. What was sequenced was peripheral blood. These receptors were obtained from a man aged 50-60 years with acute or convalescent COVID-19. The CDR3 runs from the conserved cysteine through the conserved F or W. The D gene is left open where the match is weak. The size field is filled for only some rows; it gives once, few, many or a size class.

>TRBJ2-7|TRBV27|.|.
CASSSPLGGIYEQYF
TGTGCCAGCAGTTCGCCCCTGGGGGGTATCTACGAGCAGTACTTC
>TRBJ1-2|TRBV15|TRBD1|.
CATSRGTGVGANYGYTF
TGTGCCACCAGCAGAGGGACAGGGGTCGGAGCTAACTATGGCTACACCTTC
>TRBJ1-4|TRBV10-3|TRBD1|.
CATGQGAYEKLFF
TGTGCCACAGGACAGGGGGCGTATGAAAAACTGTTTTTT
>TRBJ2-3|TRBV6-2/TRBV6-3|TRBD2|.
CASSYPALAGGSDTQYF
TGTGCCAGCAGTTACCCCGCGCTAGCGGGGGGGTCAGATACGCAGTATTTT
>TRBJ2-5|TRBV5-1|TRBD2|once
CASSSDTSGQETQYF
TGCGCCAGCAGCTCAGACACTAGCGGCCAAGAGACCCAGTACTTC
>TRBJ1-1|TRBV11-3|TRBD1|once
CASSEGRQGQNTEAFF
TGTGCCAGCAGCGAAGGGCGACAGGGACAGAACACTGAAGCTTTCTTT
>TRBJ1-1|TRBV5-4|.|.
CASSRQGTEAFF
TGTGCCAGCAGCAGGCAGGGGACTGAAGCTTTCTTT
>TRBJ2-7|TRBV27|.|.
CASSLSGGAGIYEQYF
TGTGCCAGCAGTTTATCAGGAGGGGCAGGGATCTACGAGCAGTACTTC
>TRBJ2-1|TRBV28|TRBD1|.
CASSFRTGVGYNEQFF
TGTGCCAGCAGTTTTCGTACAGGGGTGGGCTACAATGAGCAGTTCTTC
>TRBJ1-1|TRBV5-4|.|.
CASSLDVSGRWYTEAFF
TGTGCCAGCAGCTTGGACGTCTCAGGGAGGTGGTACACTGAAGCTTTCTTT
>TRBJ1-4|TRBV2|TRBD1|.
CASSAQGAATNEKLFF
TGTGCCAGCAGCGCGCAGGGGGCTGCAACTAATGAAAAACTGTTTTTT
>TRBJ1-5|TRBV28|TRBD1|.
CASSSTGGYNQPQHF
TGTGCCAGCAGTTCGACAGGGGGCTACAATCAGCCCCAGCATTTT
>TRBJ1-2|TRBV7-9|.|.
CASRSADSSKGYTF
TGTGCCAGCAGATCGGCAGACTCCTCGAAAGGCTACACCTTC
>TRBJ1-5|TRBV7-2|.|.
CASSLFNRDSNQPQHF
TGTGCCAGCAGCTTATTTAACAGGGATAGCAATCAGCCCCAGCATTTT
>TRBJ2-5|TRBV7-2|TRBD2|.
CASIRAGGPSETQYF
TGTGCCAGCATCAGAGCGGGGGGGCCATCAGAGACCCAGTACTTC
>TRBJ2-5|TRBV29-1|TRBD1|few
CSVVKGGLETQYF
TGCAGCGTTGTCAAAGGGGGCCTAGAGACCCAGTACTTC
>TRBJ2-1|TRBV28|TRBD1|.
CASQGQVPTGNEQFF
TGTGCCAGCCAAGGACAGGTACCCACCGGGAATGAGCAGTTCTTC
>TRBJ1-3|TRBV6-5|.|.
CASTGPGNTIYF
TGTGCCAGCACAGGCCCTGGAAACACCATATATTTT
>TRBJ2-2|TRBV3-1/TRBV3-2|TRBD2|.
CASSSTPGGVTGELFF
TGTGCCAGCAGTTCAACCCCGGGAGGGGTTACCGGGGAGCTGTTTTTT
>TRBJ1-1|TRBV30|TRBD1|.
CAWATGLNTEAFF
TGTGCCTGGGCGACAGGGCTGAACACTGAAGCTTTCTTT
>TRBJ2-2|TRBV5-1|TRBD2|.
CASSLYELATTGELFF
TGCGCCAGCAGCTTGTACGAACTAGCGACCACCGGGGAGCTGTTTTTT
>TRBJ1-5|TRBV20-1|.|.
CSASPLNSNQPQHF
TGCAGTGCTAGTCCTCTAAATAGCAATCAGCCCCAGCATTTT
>TRBJ1-5|TRBV18|TRBD1|.
CASSHLYPGQGYNQPQHF
TGTGCCAGCTCACATCTATACCCGGGACAGGGCTACAATCAGCCCCAGCATTTT
>TRBJ2-5|TRBV29-1|.|.
CSVEWLAPKETQYF
TGCAGCGTTGAGTGGCTAGCGCCAAAAGAGACCCAGTACTTC
>TRBJ2-1|TRBV27|TRBD2|.
CASRTLAGGPFNEQFF
TGTGCCAGCAGAACCTTAGCGGGAGGGCCTTTCAATGAGCAGTTCTTC
>TRBJ1-5|TRBV28|TRBD1|.
CASRRQGDQPQHF
TGTGCCAGTCGCCGACAGGGCGATCAGCCCCAGCATTTT
>TRBJ2-7|TRBV7-2|.|.
CASRDFTPGIYEQYF
TGTGCCAGCAGGGATTTCACCCCGGGGATCTACGAGCAGTACTTC
>TRBJ2-3|TRBV30|.|.
CAWSPSGSSSTDTQYF
TGTGCCTGGAGTCCAAGTGGTAGCTCAAGCACAGATACGCAGTATTTT
>TRBJ2-7|TRBV6-1|.|.
CASSEFGSSYEQYF
TGTGCCAGCAGTGAATTTGGCAGTTCCTACGAGCAGTACTTC
>TRBJ1-1|TRBV9|.|.
CASSRREDTEAFF
TGTGCCAGCAGCCGCAGGGAGGACACTGAAGCTTTCTTT
>TRBJ1-3|TRBV19|.|.
CASSIWSSGNTIYF
TGTGCCAGTAGTATTTGGAGCTCTGGAAACACCATATATTTT
>TRBJ2-2|TRBV18|TRBD1|.
CASSPGRGLIGELFF
TGTGCCAGCTCACCCGGCAGGGGGCTTATCGGGGAGCTGTTTTTT
>TRBJ1-5|TRBV19|.|.
CASSIIGQLNQPQHF
TGTGCCAGTAGTATTATCGGACAGCTAAATCAGCCCCAGCATTTT
>TRBJ2-3|TRBV29-1|.|.
CSVAGGKEGTDTQYF
TGCAGCGTTGCAGGCGGGAAGGAGGGAACAGATACGCAGTATTTT
>TRBJ1-6|TRBV9|.|.
CASSAAASGNSPLHF
TGTGCCAGCAGCGCCGCAGCCAGCGGTAATTCACCCCTCCACTTT
>TRBJ2-3|TRBV3-1/TRBV3-2|.|.
CASSQGQTYTQYF
TGTGCCAGCAGCCAAGGCCAGACATATACGCAGTATTTT
>TRBJ2-3|TRBV5-1|TRBD2|.
CASSLVGSGRYPDTQYF
TGCGCCAGCAGCTTGGTGGGTAGCGGGAGATATCCAGATACGCAGTATTTT
>TRBJ1-1|TRBV28|TRBD1|.
CASGTGINTEAFF
TGTGCCAGCGGGACAGGGATTAACACTGAAGCTTTCTTT
>TRBJ1-1|TRBV27|.|.
CASSSIGTSGRGLEAEAFF
TGTGCCAGCAGTTCAATAGGTACATCGGGCAGGGGATTGGAAGCTGAAGCTTTCTTT
>TRBJ1-1|TRBV28|.|.
CASRARGPNTEAFF
TGTGCCAGCAGGGCCAGGGGCCCGAACACTGAAGCTTTCTTT
>TRBJ1-1|TRBV28|TRBD1|.
CASSSGQVSAFF
TGTGCCAGCAGTTCAGGACAGGTCTCAGCTTTCTTT
>TRBJ2-2|TRBV18|TRBD1|.
CASSQNDRGNTGELFF
TGTGCCAGCTCACAAAACGACAGGGGGAACACCGGGGAGCTGTTTTTT